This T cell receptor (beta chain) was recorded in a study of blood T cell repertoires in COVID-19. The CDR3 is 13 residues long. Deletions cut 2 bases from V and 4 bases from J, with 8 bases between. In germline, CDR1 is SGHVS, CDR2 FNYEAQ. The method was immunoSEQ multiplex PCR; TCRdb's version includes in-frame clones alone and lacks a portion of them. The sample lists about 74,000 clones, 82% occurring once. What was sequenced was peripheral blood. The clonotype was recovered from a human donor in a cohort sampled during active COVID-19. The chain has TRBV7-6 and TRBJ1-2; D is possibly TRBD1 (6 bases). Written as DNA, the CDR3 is TGTGCCAGCAGCTTACAAGGGGGCTATGGCTACACCTTC. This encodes CASSLQGGYGYTF.